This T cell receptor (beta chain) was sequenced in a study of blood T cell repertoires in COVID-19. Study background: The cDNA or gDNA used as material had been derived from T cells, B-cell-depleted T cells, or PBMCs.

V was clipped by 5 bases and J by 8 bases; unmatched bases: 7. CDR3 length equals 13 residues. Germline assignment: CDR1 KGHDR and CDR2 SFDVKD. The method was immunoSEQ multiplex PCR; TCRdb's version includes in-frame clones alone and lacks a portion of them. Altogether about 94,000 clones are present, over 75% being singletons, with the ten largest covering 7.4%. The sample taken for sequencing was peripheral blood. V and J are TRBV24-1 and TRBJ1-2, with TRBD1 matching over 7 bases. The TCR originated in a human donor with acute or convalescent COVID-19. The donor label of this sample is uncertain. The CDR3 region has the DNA TGTGCCACCAGTGGAGGGGGCGGTAGGGGCTACACCTTC. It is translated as CATSGGGGRGYTF.